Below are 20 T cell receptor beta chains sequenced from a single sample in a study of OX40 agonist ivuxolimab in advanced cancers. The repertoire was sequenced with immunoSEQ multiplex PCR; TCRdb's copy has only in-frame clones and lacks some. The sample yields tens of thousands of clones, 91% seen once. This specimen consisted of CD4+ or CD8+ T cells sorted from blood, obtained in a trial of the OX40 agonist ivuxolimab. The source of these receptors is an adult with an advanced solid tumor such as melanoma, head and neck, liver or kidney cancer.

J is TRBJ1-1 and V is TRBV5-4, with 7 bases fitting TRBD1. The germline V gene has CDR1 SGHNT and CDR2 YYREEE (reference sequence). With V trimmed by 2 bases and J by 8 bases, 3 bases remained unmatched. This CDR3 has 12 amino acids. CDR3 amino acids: CASSFGTAEAFF. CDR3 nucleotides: TGTGCCAGCAGCTTTGGGACAGCCGAAGCTTTCTTT.

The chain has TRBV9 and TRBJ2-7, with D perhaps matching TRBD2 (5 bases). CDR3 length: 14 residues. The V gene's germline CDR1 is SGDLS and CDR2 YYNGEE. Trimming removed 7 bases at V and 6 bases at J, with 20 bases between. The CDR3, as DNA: TGTGCCAGCGCCAAAGGAAGGGAGTATAGCGAGCAGTACTTC. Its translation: CASAKGREYSEQYF.

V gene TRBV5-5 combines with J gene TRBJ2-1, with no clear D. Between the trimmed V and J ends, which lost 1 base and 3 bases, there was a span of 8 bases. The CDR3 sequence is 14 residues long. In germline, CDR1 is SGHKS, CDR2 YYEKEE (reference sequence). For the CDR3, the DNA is TGTGCCAGCAGCTTGTCGGGTGTCTACAATGAGCAGTTCTTC. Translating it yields CASSLSGVYNEQFF.

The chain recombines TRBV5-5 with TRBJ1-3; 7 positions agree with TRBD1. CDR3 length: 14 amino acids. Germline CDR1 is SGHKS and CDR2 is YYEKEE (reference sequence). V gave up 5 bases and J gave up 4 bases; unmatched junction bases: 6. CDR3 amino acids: CASSIGGAGNTIYF. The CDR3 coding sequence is TGTGCCAGCAGTATAGGGGGCGCGGGAAACACCATATATTTT.

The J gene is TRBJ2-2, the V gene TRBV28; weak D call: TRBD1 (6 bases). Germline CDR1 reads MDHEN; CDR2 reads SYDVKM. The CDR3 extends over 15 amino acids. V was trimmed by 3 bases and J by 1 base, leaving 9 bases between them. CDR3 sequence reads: CASSFSTGNTGELFF. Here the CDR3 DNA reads TGTGCCAGCAGTTTCTCGACAGGGAACACCGGGGAGCTGTTTTTT.

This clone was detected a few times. The CDR3 DNA follows: TGTGCCAGCAGAAGGACAGAGTCTTTCTATCAGCCCCAGCATTTT. Protein: CASRRTESFYQPQHF. The chain links TRBV27 to TRBJ1-5; TRBD1 is a possible D gene (6 bases). This CDR3 is 15 amino acids long. Germline values: CDR1 MNHEY, CDR2 SMNVEV (reference sequence). Trimming shortened V by 6 bases and J by 5 bases, and 17 bases separated the two germline ends.

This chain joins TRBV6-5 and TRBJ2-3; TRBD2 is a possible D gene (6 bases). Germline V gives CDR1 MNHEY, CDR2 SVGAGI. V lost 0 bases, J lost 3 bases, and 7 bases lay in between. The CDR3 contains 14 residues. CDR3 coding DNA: TGTGCCAGCAGTTACTCGCGGGGAACAGATACGCAGTATTTT. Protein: CASSYSRGTDTQYF.

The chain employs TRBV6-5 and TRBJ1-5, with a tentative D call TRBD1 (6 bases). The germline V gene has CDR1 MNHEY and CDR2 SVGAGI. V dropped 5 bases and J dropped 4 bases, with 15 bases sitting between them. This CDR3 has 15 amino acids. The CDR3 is CASSPLGGANQPQHF. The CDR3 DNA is TGTGCCAGCAGTCCATTGGGGGGGGCAAATCAGCCCCAGCATTTT.

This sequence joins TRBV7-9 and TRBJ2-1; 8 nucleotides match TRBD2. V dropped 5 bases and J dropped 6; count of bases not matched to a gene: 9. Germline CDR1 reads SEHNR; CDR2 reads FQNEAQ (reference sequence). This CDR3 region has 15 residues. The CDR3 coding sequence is TGTGCCAGCAGCCGGGTGGCGGGGGGCCTCAATGAGCAGTTCTTC. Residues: CASSRVAGGLNEQFF.

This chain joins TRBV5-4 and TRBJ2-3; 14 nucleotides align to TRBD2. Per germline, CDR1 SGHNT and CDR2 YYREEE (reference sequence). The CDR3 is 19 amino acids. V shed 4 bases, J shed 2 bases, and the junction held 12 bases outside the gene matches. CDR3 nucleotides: TGTGCCAGCAGCCTGGATCCAAAGGGACTAGCGGGGGACACAGATACGCAGTATTTT. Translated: CASSLDPKGLAGDTDTQYF.

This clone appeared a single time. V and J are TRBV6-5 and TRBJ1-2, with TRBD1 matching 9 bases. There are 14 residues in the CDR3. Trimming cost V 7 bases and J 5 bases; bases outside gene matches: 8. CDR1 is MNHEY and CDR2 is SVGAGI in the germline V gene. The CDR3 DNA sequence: TGTGCCAGCAAAAAGGGGACAGGGTCATATGGCTACACCTTC. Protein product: CASKKGTGSYGYTF.

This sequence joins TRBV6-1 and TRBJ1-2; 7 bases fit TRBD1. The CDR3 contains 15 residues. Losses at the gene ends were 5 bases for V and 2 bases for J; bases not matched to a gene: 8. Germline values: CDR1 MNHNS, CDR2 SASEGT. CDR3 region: CASSSLLTGNYGYTF. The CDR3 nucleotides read TGTGCCAGCAGTAGCCTCCTGACAGGGAACTATGGCTACACCTTC.

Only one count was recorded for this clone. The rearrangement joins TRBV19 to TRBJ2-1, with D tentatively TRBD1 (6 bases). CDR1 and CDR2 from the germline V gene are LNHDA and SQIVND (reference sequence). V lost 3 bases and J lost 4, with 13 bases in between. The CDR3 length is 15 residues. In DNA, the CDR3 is TGTGCCAGTAGTATTCAACAGGGTTTATACAATGAGCAGTTCTTC. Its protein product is CASSIQQGLYNEQFF. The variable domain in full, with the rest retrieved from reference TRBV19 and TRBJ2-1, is DGGITQSPKYLFRKEGQNVTLSCEQNLNHDAMYWYRQDPGQGLRLIYYSQIVNDFQKGDIAEGYSVSREKKESFPLTVTSAQKNPTAFYLCASSIQQGLYNEQFFGPGTRLTVL.

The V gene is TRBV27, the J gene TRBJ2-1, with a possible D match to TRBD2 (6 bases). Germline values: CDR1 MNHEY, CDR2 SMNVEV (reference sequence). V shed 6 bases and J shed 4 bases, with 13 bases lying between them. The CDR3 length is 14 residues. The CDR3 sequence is CASRTSLPYNEQFF. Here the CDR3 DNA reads TGTGCCAGCAGAACTAGCCTACCTTACAATGAGCAGTTCTTC.

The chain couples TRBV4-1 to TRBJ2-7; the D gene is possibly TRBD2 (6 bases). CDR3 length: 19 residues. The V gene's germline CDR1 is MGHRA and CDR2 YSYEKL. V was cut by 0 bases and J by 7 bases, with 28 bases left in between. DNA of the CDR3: TGCGCCAGCAGCCAAGATCCCAACGCCTACGGGGACTCCTTTGGGGAGCAGTACTTC. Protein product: CASSQDPNAYGDSFGEQYF.

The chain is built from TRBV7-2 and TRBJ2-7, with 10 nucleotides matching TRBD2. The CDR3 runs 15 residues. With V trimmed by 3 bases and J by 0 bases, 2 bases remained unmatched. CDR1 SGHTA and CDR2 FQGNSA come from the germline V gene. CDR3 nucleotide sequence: TGTGCCAGCAGCTTTAGCGGGGGGAGCTCCTACGAGCAGTACTTC. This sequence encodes CASSFSGGSSYEQYF.

This chain's CDR3 is CASSPSPFNEQFF. The CDR3 DNA sequence: TGTGCCAGCTCACCTTCCCCTTTTAATGAGCAGTTCTTC. This rearrangement joins TRBV18 to TRBJ2-1, with no clear D. Germline V gene data show CDR1 as KGHSH and CDR2 as LQKENI. There are 13 residues in the CDR3. Deletions cut 3 bases from V and 7 bases from J, with 10 bases between. The full variable domain, completed using reference TRBV18 and TRBJ2-1, is NAGVMQNPRHLVRRRGQEARLRCSPMKGHSHVYWYRQLPEEGLKFMVYLQKENIIDESGMPKERFSAEFPKEGPSILRIQQVVRGDSAAYFCASSPSPFNEQFFGPGTRLTVL.

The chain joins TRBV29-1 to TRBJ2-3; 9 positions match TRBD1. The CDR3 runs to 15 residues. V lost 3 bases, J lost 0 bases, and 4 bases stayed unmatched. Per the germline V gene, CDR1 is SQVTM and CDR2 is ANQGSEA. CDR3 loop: CSVDGQGWSTDTQYF. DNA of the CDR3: TGCAGCGTTGATGGACAGGGGTGGAGCACAGATACGCAGTATTTT.

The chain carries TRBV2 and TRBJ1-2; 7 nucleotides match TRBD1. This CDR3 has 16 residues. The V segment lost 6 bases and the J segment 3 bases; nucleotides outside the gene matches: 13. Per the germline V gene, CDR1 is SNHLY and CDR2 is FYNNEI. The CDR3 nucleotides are TGTGCCAGCAGCAACAAGGGACAGACCGATTACTATGGCTACACCTTC. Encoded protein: CASSNKGQTDYYGYTF.

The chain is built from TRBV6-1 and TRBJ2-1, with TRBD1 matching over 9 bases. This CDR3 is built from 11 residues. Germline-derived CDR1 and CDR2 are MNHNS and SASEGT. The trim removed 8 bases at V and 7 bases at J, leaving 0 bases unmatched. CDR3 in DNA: TGTGCCAGCGGGACAGGGAATGAGCAGTTCTTC. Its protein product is CASGTGNEQFF.